This passage covers 8 T cell receptor beta chains from one sample sequenced in a study of CD4+ T cells in melanoma. Assay used: immunoSEQ multiplex PCR; TCRdb lists only in-frame clones, some missing. Of 140,000 or so clones listed, roughly 91% are singletons. The receptors here all came from a human donor with melanoma.

V and J are TRBV18 and TRBJ2-1; D call uncertain. CDR3 size: 15 residues. CDR1 and CDR2 from the germline V gene are KGHSH and LQKENI. V was trimmed by 5 bases and J by 8 bases, leaving 19 bases between them. Here the CDR3 reads CASSFIKGLGDEQFF. CDR3 nucleotide sequence: TGTGCCAGCTCATTCATAAAGGGTTTAGGTGATGAGCAGTTCTTC.

This sequence joins TRBV18 and TRBJ2-7; a weak D match, TRBD2 (5 bases). V lost 4 bases and J 2 bases, leaving 15 bases between the germline ends. Per germline, CDR1 KGHSH and CDR2 LQKENI. This CDR3 has 15 residues. The CDR3 nucleotides are TGTGCCAGCTCACAAACCGTCGGGGTAACCTACGAGCAGTACTTC. Its protein product is CASSQTVGVTYEQYF.

This clone was seen once. V gene TRBV10-1 combines with J gene TRBJ2-3, with a weak D call TRBD1 (6 bases). The V end was cut by 6 bases, the J end by 10 bases, with 14 bases between. The CDR3 contains 12 residues. Germline V lookup: CDR1 WNHNN, CDR2 SYGVQD (reference sequence). CDR3 region: CASRSDRGAQYF. CDR3 nucleotides: TGCGCCAGCAGATCGGACAGAGGCGCGCAGTATTTT.

The rearrangement uses TRBV7-2 and TRBJ1-1, with D possibly TRBD1 on 5 matching bases. In germline, CDR1 is SGHTA, CDR2 FQGNSA. This CDR3 is built from 15 residues. V lost 3 bases to trimming and J lost 1 base, with 12 bases between them. This CDR3 reads CASSLGGKQNTEAFF. In nucleotides, the CDR3 is TGTGCCAGCAGCTTGGGGGGAAAACAGAACACTGAAGCTTTCTTT.

The chain carries TRBV27 and TRBJ2-2, with D possibly matching TRBD1 (5 bases). Germline V lookup: CDR1 MNHEY, CDR2 SMNVEV (reference sequence). The CDR3 is 16 amino acids. The germline V and J ends were trimmed by 2 bases and 7 bases, with 17 bases remaining between them. The CDR3 region has the DNA TGTGCCAGCAGTTTACCGTTCGGAAAGGGGCACGGGGAGCTGTTTTTT. Its translation is CASSLPFGKGHGELFF.

The V call is TRBV30, the J call TRBJ2-2; TRBD1 matches 8 bases. Trimming cost V 5 bases and J 1 base; bases outside gene matches: 0. Germline lookup yields CDR1 GTSNPN and CDR2 SVGIG (reference sequence). The CDR3 length is 13 residues. CDR3 region: CAWGTGNTGELFF. As DNA, the CDR3 is TGTGCCTGGGGGACAGGGAACACCGGGGAGCTGTTTTTT.

This chain joins TRBV27 and TRBJ1-2, with unresolved D. Trimming left V 2 bases short and J 4 bases short, with 11 bases between. Germline CDR1 MNHEY, CDR2 SMNVEV (reference sequence). The CDR3 has 14 residues. CDR3 coding DNA: TGTGCCAGCAGTTTAGATCCGACCCTCTATGGCTACACCTTC. Amino acids: CASSLDPTLYGYTF.

J is TRBJ2-2 and V is TRBV6-1, with 7 bases identical to TRBD1. Germline CDR1 and CDR2: MNHNS and SASEGT. J gave up 4 bases and V 8 bases, and 1 base lay outside the gene matches. The CDR3 contains 12 residues. The CDR3 DNA is TGTGCCAGCCGACAGGGCACCGGGGAGCTGTTTTTT. The encoded protein is CASRQGTGELFF.